This TCR beta chain was profiled in a study of blood T cell repertoires in COVID-19. Overall study: Material from acute and convalescent COVID-19 was sourced from the United States, Italy and Spain. T cells, B-cell-depleted T cells, or PBMCs supplied cDNA or gDNA.

The V gene's germline CDR1 is SQVTM and CDR2 ANQGSEA. The CDR3 is made up of 12 amino acids. Trimming removed 4 bases at V and 2 bases at J, with 9 bases between. How the authors handled the data: Nucleated cell number was recorded as an estimate derived from reference gene primer amplification. TCRdb's table, derived via immunoSEQ multiplex PCR, lists solely in-frame clones and lacks some. V, J and clone size were drawn from that table, and D and trimming were deduced from the DNA. This sample carries roughly 140,000 clones, around 80% of them seen once, and the ten largest clones take about 7.8%. Sequenced sample: peripheral blood. The genes are TRBV29-1 and TRBJ2-7; no clear D. This clonotype originated in a woman aged 45 to 65 in a cohort sampled during active or convalescent COVID-19. CDR3 in amino acids: CSVVRSPYEQYF. As DNA, the CDR3 is TGCAGCGTTGTGCGGTCACCCTACGAGCAGTACTTC.